The next 18 T cell receptor beta chains were all read from a single sample in a study of T cells in Graves' hyperthyroidism and ophthalmopathy. RNA transcripts gave rise to amplified TCR beta CDR3 regions. During a first-round RT-PCR of the TCR CDR3, the HTBI primer set was used. TCRdb redid the calling of the multiplex PCR reads with MiXCR, one entry per CDR3 protein. Of approximately 510,000 distinct CDR3 sequences in the sample, about 20% are singletons; the top ten hold about a quarter. Source material: blood. All receptors derive from a man aged 18 to 29 with Graves' hyperthyroidism.

This clonotype appeared many times. The chain recombines TRBV6-5 with TRBJ2-5, with D unclear. Trimming removed 2 bases from V and 7 bases from J, with 11 bases in between. Per the germline V gene, CDR1 is MNHEY and CDR2 is SVGAGI. This CDR3 is built from 13 residues. CDR3 region: CASSYLDGGTQYF. DNA for the CDR3: TGTGCCAGCAGTTACCTGGACGGCGGGACCCAGTACTTC.

Ten or more counts support this clonotype. The gene calls are TRBV2 and TRBJ1-5, with D possibly TRBD1 on 5 matching bases. Germline V lookup: CDR1 SNHLY, CDR2 FYNNEI. V dropped 4 bases and J dropped 3 bases, with 10 bases sitting between them. The CDR3 extends over 14 amino acids. In DNA, the CDR3 is TGTGCCAGCAGTGGGACAAGGGACAATCAGCCCCAGCATTTT. Residues: CASSGTRDNQPQHF.

There are many counts of this clonotype. The chain has TRBV12-3 or TRBV12-4 and TRBJ2-2, with TRBD1 matching 7 bases. The CDR3 has 14 residues. V lost 7 bases, J lost 6 bases, and 8 bases stayed unmatched. This CDR3 is CASNRDRLSGELFF. Here the CDR3 DNA reads TGTGCCAGCAATAGGGACAGACTTTCCGGGGAGCTGTTTTTT.

The chain joins TRBV9 to TRBJ1-2, with D tentatively TRBD1 (5 bases). V was pared by 0 bases and J by 8 bases, with 8 bases between. Germline V gene lookup returns CDR1 SGDLS and CDR2 YYNGEE. The CDR3 is made up of 12 amino acids. CDR3 sequence reads: CASSVGRGGYTF. The CDR3 DNA sequence: TGTGCCAGCAGCGTAGGGAGGGGCGGCTACACCTTC.

This clonotype was observed at least ten times. The chain couples TRBV10-2 to TRBJ1-2, with 10 bases aligning to TRBD1. Germline values: CDR1 WSHSY, CDR2 SAAADI. V dropped 7 bases and J dropped 6; count of bases not matched to a gene: 5. This CDR3 region has 13 residues. The CDR3 bases are TGCGCCAGCATTACGGACAGGGGGGATGGCTACACCTTC. Translated: CASITDRGDGYTF.

In this sample, this clonotype turned up many times. The chain recombines TRBV11-3 with TRBJ1-2; the D gene is possibly TRBD1 (5 bases). Trimming removed 8 bases from V and 4 bases from J, with 14 bases in between. The CDR3 contains 13 residues. Germline V gene data show CDR1 as SGHNT and CDR2 as YENEEA. In nucleotides, the CDR3 is TGTGCCAGCTCTAAGGCGGGGGTCTATGGCTACACCTTC. Translation: CASSKAGVYGYTF.

This clonotype came up many times. The gene calls are TRBV11-1 and TRBJ1-1; TRBD1 matches at 10 bases. J lost 1 base, V lost 0 bases, and 5 bases had no gene match. The CDR3 length is 17 residues. Germline CDR1 is SGHAT and CDR2 is FQDESV (reference sequence). The CDR3 spells CASSLAGTGEGNTEAFF. In DNA form, the CDR3 reads TGTGCCAGCAGCTTAGCCGGGACAGGGGAAGGGAACACTGAAGCTTTCTTT.

This clonotype was picked up many times. The V and J genes are TRBV6-4 and TRBJ2-5; a weak D match, TRBD1 (6 bases). Germline loops: CDR1 MRHNA, CDR2 SNTAGT. The CDR3 consists of 15 residues. The V end was cut by 0 bases, the J end by 4 bases, with 12 bases between. The CDR3 region has the DNA TGTGCCAGCAGTGACTCAGGACAGCGGTCAGAGACCCAGTACTTC. It codes for CASSDSGQRSETQYF.

This clonotype has ten or more counts. The rearrangement links TRBV30 to TRBJ2-2, with 10 bases that match TRBD2. V lost 8 bases, J lost 5 bases, and 8 bases stayed unmatched. The germline V gene has CDR1 GTSNPN and CDR2 SVGIG (reference sequence). This CDR3 comprises 14 residues. The CDR3 protein is CAGEAGGRTGELFF. The CDR3 DNA follows: TGTGCCGGTGAAGCGGGGGGGCGAACCGGGGAGCTGTTTTTT.

The table lists this clonotype with a few counts. The V call is TRBV12-3 or TRBV12-4, the J call TRBJ1-5; the D gene is possibly TRBD1 (6 bases). This CDR3 spans 14 amino acids. Trimming cost V 5 bases and J 9 bases, with 17 bases left between them. The CDR3 loop reads CASSRDMEGGPQHF. The CDR3 region has the DNA TGTGCCAGCAGTAGAGACATGGAGGGGGGGCCCCAGCATTTT.

The gene calls are TRBV6-1 and TRBJ2-3, with D tentatively TRBD2 (6 bases). Germline loops: CDR1 MNHNS, CDR2 SASEGT. V dropped 6 bases and J dropped 5 bases, with 18 bases sitting between them. CDR3 length: 15 residues. The CDR3 is CASRTGRGAEDTQYF. DNA of the CDR3: TGTGCCAGCAGGACCGGACGCGGGGCTGAAGATACGCAGTATTTT.

Only a few counts were recorded for this clonotype. The chain links TRBV12-3 or TRBV12-4 to TRBJ2-7; 8 nucleotides match TRBD2. V shed 11 bases, J shed 4 bases, and the junction held 7 bases outside the gene matches. The CDR3 extends over 12 amino acids. CDR3 sequence reads: CASGGRRYEQYF. The CDR3 DNA reads TGTGCCTCGGGCGGGAGGAGGTACGAGCAGTACTTC.

This clonotype appeared a few times. The chain couples TRBV6-1 to TRBJ2-5; tentative D call: TRBD2 (5 bases). Germline CDR1 MNHNS, CDR2 SASEGT. The ends were cut back, 4 bases at V and 4 bases at J, with 16 bases in the middle. The CDR3 is 15 residues long. For the CDR3, the DNA is TGTGCCAGCAGTGTCCGCCCCGGGGTCCCAGAGACCCAGTACTTC. It specifies CASSVRPGVPETQYF.

V gene TRBV10-2 combines with J gene TRBJ2-2; possibly TRBD1 for D (6 bases). V was trimmed by 6 bases and J by 7 bases, leaving 15 bases between them. CDR3 length: 14 residues. Germline V CDR1 and CDR2: WSHSY, SAAADI. CDR3 residues: CASSHNRAGGELFF. Written as DNA, the CDR3 is TGCGCCAGCAGCCACAACAGGGCGGGCGGGGAGCTGTTTTTT.

This clonotype was observed at least ten times. V and J are TRBV12-3 or TRBV12-4 and TRBJ1-2, with D maybe TRBD1 (5 bases). There are 17 residues in the CDR3. The V gene lost 8 bases and the J gene lost 0 bases, with 22 bases spanning the gap. The CDR3 loop reads CASSNGDTLDTNYGYTF. CDR3 nucleotide sequence: TGTGCCAGCTCCAACGGCGACACCCTGGACACTAACTATGGCTACACCTTC.

This clonotype was recorded at least ten times. The chain recombines TRBV6-1 with TRBJ1-1, with unresolved D. CDR3 size: 12 residues. Per germline, CDR1 MNHNS and CDR2 SASEGT. The V gene lost 6 bases and the J gene lost 7 bases, with 12 bases spanning the gap. CDR3 residues: CASSPGRNEAFF. The CDR3 bases are TGTGCCAGCAGCCCAGGACGGAATGAAGCTTTCTTT.

Ten or more counts support this clonotype. This rearrangement joins TRBV9 to TRBJ2-2; 7 positions match TRBD1. This CDR3 is 14 amino acids long. The ends lost 3 bases at V and 3 bases at J; junction bases unmatched: 2. CDR1 is SGDLS and CDR2 is YYNGEE in the germline V gene. CDR3 bases: TGTGCCAGCAGCGCGACAGGGCACACCGGGGAGCTGTTTTTT. Its translation: CASSATGHTGELFF.

This clonotype was observed at least ten times. The chain joins TRBV28 to TRBJ2-5, with 9 bases that match TRBD2. Germline V CDR1 and CDR2: MDHEN, SYDVKM. V was pared by 7 bases and J by 2 bases, with 8 bases of the junction left unmatched. The CDR3 totals 15 residues. The CDR3 nucleotides read TGTGCCAGCATTGCGTCTAGCGGGGAACAAGAGACCCAGTACTTC. Translating it yields CASIASSGEQETQYF.